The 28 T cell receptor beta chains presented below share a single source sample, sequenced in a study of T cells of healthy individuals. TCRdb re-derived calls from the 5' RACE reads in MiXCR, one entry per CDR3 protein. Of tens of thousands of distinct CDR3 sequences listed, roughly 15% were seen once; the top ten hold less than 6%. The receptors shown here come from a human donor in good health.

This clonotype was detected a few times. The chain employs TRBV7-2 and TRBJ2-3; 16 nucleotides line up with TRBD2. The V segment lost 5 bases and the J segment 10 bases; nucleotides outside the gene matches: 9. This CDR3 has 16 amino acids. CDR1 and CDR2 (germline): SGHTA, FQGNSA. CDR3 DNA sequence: TGTGCCAGCAGCCGCAGGGGACTAGCGGGGGGGGCCGCGCAGTATTTT. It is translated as CASSRRGLAGGAAQYF.

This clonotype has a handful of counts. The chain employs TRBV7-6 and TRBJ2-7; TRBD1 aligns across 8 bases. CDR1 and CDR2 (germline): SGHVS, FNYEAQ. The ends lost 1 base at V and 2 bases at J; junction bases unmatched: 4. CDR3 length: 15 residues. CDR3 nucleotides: TGTGCCAGCAGCTTAGAATCAGGGGGCCCCTACGAGCAGTACTTC. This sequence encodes CASSLESGGPYEQYF.

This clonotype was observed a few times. This chain's CDR3 is CASASGPSPDQYF. CDR3 nucleotides: TGTGCCAGCGCCTCGGGACCGTCCCCGGACCAGTACTTC. V usage is TRBV28 and J usage is TRBJ2-5; either TRBD1 or TRBD2 may supply D (5 bases each). The germline V gene encodes CDR1 MDHEN and CDR2 SYDVKM. V lost 8 bases to trimming and J lost 10 bases, with 20 bases between them. The CDR3 extends over 13 amino acids.

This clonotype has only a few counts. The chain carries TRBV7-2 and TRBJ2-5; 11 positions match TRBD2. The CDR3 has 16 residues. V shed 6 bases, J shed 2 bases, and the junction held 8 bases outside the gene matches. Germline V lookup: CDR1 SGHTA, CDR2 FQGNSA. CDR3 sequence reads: CASRWYSGRAQETQYF. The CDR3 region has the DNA TGTGCCAGCAGATGGTATAGCGGGAGGGCTCAAGAGACCCAGTACTTC.

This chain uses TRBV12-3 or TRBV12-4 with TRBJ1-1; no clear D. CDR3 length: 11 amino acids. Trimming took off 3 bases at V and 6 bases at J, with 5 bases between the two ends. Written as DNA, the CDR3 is TGTGCCAGCAGTTTCGGTCCTGAAGCTTTCTTT. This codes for CASSFGPEAFF.

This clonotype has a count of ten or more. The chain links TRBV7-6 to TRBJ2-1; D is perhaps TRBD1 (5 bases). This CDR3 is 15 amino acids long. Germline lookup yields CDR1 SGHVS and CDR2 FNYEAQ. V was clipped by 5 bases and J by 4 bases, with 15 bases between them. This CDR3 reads CASSPRVPTYNEQFF. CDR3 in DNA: TGTGCCAGCAGCCCCAGGGTTCCGACTTACAATGAGCAGTTCTTC.

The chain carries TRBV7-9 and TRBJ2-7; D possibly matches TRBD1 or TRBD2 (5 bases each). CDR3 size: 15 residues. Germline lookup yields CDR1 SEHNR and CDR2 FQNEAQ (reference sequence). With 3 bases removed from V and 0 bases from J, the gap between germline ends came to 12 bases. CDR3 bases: TGTGCCAGCAGCTTGTTGGCAGGGAGCTCCTACGAGCAGTACTTC. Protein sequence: CASSLLAGSSYEQYF.

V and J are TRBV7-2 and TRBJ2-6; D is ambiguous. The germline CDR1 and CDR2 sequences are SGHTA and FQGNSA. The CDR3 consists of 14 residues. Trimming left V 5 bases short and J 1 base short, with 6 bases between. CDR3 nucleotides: TGTGCCAGCAGCAGGGTGTCTGGGGCCAACGTCCTGACTTTC. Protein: CASSRVSGANVLTF.

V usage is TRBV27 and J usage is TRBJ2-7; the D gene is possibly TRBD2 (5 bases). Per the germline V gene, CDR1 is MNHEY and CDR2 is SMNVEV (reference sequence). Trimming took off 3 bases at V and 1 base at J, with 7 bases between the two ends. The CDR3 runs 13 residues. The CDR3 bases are TGTGCCAGCAGTTTCGGGGTTTCCTACGAGCAGTACTTC. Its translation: CASSFGVSYEQYF.

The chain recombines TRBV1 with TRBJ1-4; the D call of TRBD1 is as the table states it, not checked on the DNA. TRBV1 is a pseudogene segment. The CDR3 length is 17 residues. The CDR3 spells CTSSQGGRWPLTSGLFF. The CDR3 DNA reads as TGCACCAGCAGCCAAGGGGGAAGGTGGCCCCTTACTTCTGGACTGTTTTTT.

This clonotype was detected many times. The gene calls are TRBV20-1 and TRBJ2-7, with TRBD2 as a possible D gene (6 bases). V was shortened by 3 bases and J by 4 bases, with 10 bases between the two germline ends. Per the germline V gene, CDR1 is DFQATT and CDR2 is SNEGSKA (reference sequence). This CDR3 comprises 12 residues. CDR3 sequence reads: CSARTGVYEQYF. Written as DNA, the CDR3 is TGCAGTGCTAGGACGGGAGTGTACGAGCAGTACTTC.

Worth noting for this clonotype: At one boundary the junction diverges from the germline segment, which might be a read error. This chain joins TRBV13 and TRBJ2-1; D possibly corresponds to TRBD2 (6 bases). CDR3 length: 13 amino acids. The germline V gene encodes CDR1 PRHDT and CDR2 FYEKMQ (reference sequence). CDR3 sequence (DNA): TGTGCCAGCAGCCTAGGACTATCTCAAGAGCAGTTCTTC. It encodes CASSLGLSQEQFF.

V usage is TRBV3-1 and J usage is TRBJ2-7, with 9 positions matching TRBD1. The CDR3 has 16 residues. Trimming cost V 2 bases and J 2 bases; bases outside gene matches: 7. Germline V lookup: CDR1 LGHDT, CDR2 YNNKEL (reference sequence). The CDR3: CASSQSTGGVTYEQYF. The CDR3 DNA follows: TGTGCCAGCAGCCAAAGTACAGGGGGCGTGACCTACGAGCAGTACTTC.

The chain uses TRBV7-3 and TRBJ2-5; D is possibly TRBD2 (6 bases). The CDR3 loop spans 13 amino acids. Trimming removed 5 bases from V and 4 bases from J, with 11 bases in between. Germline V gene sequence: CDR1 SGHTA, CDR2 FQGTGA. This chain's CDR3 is CASSGGVGETQYF. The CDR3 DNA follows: TGTGCCAGCAGCGGAGGGGTCGGAGAGACCCAGTACTTC.

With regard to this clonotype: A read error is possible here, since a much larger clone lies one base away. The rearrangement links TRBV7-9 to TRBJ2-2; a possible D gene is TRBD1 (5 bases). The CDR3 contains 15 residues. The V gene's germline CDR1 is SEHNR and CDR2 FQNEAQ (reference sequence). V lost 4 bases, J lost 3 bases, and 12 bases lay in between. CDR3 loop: CASSWRQWDTGELFF. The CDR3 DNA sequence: TGTGCCAGCAGCTGGCGACAGTGGGACACCGGGGAGCTGTTTTTT.

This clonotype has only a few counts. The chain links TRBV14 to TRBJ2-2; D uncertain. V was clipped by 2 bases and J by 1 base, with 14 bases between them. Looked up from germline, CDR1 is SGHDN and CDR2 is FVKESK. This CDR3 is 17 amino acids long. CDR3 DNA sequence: TGTGCCAGCAGCCAACCGCTCACATATCAGAACACCGGGGAGCTGTTTTTT. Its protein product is CASSQPLTYQNTGELFF. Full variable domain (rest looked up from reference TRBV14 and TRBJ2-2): EAGVTQFPSHSVIEKGQTVTLRCDPISGHDNLYWYRRVMGKEIKFLLHFVKESKQDESGMPNNRFLAERTGGTYSTLKVQPAELEDSGVYFCASSQPLTYQNTGELFFGEGSRLTVL.

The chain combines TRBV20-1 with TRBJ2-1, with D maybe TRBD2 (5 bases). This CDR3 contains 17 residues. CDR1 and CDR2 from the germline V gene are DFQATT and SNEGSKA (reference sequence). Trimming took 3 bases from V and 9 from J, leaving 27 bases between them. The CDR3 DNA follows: TGCAGTGCTAGGGTTCCCGTAGGAGTAGGAGGCCCACCTGAGCAGTTCTTC. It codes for CSARVPVGVGGPPEQFF.

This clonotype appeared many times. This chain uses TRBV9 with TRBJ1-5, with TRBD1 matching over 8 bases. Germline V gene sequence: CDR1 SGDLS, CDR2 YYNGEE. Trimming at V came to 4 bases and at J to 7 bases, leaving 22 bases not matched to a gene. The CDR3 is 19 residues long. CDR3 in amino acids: CASSPRTGTLHSQWQPQHF. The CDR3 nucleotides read TGTGCCAGCAGCCCGAGGACAGGGACCCTCCATTCGCAATGGCAGCCCCAGCATTTT.

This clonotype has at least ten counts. For the CDR3, the DNA is TGCAGCGTTGAGGGGGCGGGAGGGCCTAAGCATGAGCAGTTCTTC. Its protein product is CSVEGAGGPKHEQFF. The V gene is TRBV29-1, the J gene TRBJ2-1, with 9 positions matching TRBD2. V trimming: 3 bases; J trimming: 8 bases; junction bases outside the gene matches: 11. This CDR3 spans 15 amino acids. Germline CDR1 SQVTM, CDR2 ANQGSEA.

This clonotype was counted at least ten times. In DNA form, the CDR3 reads TGTGCCAGCAGTTCGCAGGGGTCAGAGACCCAGTACTTC. This gives the protein CASSSQGSETQYF. The V call is TRBV28, the J call TRBJ2-5; TRBD1 might be the D (6 bases). The CDR3 consists of 13 residues. Germline V gene sequence: CDR1 MDHEN, CDR2 SYDVKM. Trimming stripped 4 bases from V and 4 bases from J, with 10 bases between.

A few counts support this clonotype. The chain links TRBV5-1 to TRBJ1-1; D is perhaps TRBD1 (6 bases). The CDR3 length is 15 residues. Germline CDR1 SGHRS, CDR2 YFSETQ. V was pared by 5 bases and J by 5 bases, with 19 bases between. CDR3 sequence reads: CASSPDRLGGTEAFF. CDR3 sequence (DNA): TGCGCCAGCAGTCCCGACAGGCTCGGGGGGACTGAAGCTTTCTTT.

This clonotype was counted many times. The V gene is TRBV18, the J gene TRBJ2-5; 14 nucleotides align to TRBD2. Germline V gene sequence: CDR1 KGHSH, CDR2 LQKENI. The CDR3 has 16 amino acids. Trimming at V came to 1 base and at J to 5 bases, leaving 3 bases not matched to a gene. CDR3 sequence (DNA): TGTGCCAGCTCACCACAGGGACTAGCGGGAGAGGAGACCCAGTACTTC. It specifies CASSPQGLAGEETQYF.

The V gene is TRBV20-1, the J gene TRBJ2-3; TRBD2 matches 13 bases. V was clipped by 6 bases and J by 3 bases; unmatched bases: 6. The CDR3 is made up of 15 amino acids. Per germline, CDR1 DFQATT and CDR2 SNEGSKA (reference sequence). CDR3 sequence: CSARLAGGGTDTQYF. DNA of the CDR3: TGCAGTGCCAGACTAGCGGGGGGTGGAACAGATACGCAGTATTTT.

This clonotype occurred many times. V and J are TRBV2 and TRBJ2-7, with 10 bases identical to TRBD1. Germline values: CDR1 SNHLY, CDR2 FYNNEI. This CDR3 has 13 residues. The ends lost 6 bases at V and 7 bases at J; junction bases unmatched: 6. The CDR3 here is CASRGQGLGEQYF. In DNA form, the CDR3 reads TGTGCCAGCAGGGGACAGGGGTTAGGGGAGCAGTACTTC.

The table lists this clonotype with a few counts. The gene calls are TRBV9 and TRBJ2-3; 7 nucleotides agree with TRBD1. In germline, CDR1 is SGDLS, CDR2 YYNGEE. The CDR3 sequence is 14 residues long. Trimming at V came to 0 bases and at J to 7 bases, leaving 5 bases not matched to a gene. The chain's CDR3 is CASSVGGTANTQYF. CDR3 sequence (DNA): TGTGCCAGCAGCGTAGGAGGGACAGCTAATACGCAGTATTTT.

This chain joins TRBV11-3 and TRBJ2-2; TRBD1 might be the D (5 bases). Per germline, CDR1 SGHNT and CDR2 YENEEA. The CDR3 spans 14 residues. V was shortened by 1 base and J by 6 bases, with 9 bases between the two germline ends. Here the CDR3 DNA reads TGTGCCAGCAGCTTAGCAGGGCTGGCCGGGGAGCTGTTTTTT. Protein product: CASSLAGLAGELFF. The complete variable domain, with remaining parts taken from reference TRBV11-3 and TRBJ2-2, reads EAGVVQSPRYKIIEKKQPVAFWCNPISGHNTLYWYLQNLGQGPELLIRYENEEAVDDSQLPKDRFSAERLKGVDSTLKIQPAELGDSAVYLCASSLAGLAGELFFGEGSRLTVL.

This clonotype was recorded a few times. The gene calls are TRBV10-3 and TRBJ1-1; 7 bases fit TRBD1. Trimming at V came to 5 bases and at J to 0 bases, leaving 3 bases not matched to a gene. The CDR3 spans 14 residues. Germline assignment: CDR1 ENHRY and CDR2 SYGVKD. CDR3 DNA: TGTGCCATCAGTCAAGGACAGGTGAACACTGAAGCTTTCTTT. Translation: CAISQGQVNTEAFF.

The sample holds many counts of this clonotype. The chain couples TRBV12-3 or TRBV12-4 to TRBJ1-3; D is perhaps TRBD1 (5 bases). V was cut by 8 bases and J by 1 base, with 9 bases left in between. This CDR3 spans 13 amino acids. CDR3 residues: CASHRGSGNTIYF. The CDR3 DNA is TGTGCCAGCCATAGGGGTTCTGGAAACACCATATATTTT.